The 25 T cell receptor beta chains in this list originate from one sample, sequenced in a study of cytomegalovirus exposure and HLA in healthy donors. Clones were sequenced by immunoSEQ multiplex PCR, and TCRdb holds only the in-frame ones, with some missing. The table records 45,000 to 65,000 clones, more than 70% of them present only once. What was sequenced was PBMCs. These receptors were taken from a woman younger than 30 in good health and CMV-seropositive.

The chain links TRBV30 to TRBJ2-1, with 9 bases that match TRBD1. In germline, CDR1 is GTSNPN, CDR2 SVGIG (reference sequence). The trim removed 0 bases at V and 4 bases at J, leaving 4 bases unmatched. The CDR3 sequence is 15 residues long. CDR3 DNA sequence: TGTGCCTGGAGTGTGGACAGGGGACCTTACAATGAGCAGTTCTTC. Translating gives CAWSVDRGPYNEQFF. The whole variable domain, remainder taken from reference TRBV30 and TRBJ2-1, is SQTIHQWPATLVQPVGSPLSLECTVEGTSNPNLYWYRQAAGRGLQLLFYSVGIGQISSEVPQNLSASRPQDRQFILSSKKLLLSDSGFYLCAWSVDRGPYNEQFFGPGTRLTVL.

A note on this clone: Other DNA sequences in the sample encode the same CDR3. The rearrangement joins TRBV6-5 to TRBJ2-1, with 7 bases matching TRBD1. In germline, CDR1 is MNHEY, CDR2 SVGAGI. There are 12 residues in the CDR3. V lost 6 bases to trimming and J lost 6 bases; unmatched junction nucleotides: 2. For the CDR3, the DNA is TGTGCCAGCAGCCCAGGGGGCAATGAGCAGTTCTTC. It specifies CASSPGGNEQFF.

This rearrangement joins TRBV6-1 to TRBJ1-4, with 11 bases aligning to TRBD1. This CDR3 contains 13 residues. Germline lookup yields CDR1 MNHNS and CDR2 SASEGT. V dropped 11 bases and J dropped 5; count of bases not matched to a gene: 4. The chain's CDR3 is CAGGQGANEKLFF. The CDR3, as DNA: TGTGCCGGTGGACAGGGGGCGAATGAAAAACTGTTTTTT.

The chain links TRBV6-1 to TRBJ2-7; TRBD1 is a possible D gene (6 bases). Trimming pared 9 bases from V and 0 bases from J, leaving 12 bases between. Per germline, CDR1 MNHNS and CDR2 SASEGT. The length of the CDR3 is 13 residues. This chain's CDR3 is CASTGTNSYEQYF. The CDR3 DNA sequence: TGTGCCAGTACCGGGACAAACTCCTACGAGCAGTACTTC.

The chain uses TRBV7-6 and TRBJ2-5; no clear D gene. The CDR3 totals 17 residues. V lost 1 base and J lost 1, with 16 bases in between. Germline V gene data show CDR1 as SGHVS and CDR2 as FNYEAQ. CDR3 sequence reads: CASSLGSLVVSQETQYF. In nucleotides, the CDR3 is TGTGCCAGCAGCTTAGGTTCCCTAGTGGTTTCCCAAGAGACCCAGTACTTC.

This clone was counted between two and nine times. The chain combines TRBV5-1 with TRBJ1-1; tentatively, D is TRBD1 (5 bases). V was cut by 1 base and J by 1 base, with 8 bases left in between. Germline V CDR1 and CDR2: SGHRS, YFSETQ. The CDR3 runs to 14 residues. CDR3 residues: CASSLTGTNTEAFF. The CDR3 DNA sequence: TGCGCCAGCAGCTTGACAGGCACGAACACTGAAGCTTTCTTT.

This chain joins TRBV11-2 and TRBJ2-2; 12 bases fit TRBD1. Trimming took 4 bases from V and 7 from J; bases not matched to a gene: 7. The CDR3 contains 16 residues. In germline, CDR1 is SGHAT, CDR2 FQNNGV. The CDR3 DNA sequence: TGTGCCAGCAGCTGGGGGACAGGGGGCACTTTCGGGGAGCTGTTTTTT. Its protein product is CASSWGTGGTFGELFF.

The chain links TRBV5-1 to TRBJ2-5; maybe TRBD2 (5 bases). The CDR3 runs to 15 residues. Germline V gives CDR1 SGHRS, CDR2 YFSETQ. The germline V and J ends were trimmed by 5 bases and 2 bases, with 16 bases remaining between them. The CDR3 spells CASRLDPRDQETQYF. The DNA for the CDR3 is TGCGCCAGCAGACTTGACCCCCGGGATCAAGAGACCCAGTACTTC.

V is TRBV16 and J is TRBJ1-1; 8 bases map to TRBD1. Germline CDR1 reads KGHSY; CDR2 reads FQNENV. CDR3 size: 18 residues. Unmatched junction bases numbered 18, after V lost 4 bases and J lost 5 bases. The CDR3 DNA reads TGTGCCAGCAGCCCTTTTAATGACAGGGGAATCCGTAGAACTGAAGCTTTCTTT. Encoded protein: CASSPFNDRGIRRTEAFF.

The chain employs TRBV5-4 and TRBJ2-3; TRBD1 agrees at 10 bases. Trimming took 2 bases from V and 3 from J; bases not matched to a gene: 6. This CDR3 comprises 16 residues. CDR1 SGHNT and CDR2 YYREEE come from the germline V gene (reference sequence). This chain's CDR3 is CASSFEPGQGTDTQYF. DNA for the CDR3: TGTGCCAGCAGCTTTGAACCGGGACAGGGGACAGATACGCAGTATTTT.

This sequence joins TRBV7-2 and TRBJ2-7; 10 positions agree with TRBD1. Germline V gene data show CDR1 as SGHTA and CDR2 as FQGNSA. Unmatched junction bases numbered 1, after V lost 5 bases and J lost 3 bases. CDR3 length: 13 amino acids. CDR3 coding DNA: TGTGCCAGCAGCCGGACAGGGGGCTACGAGCAGTACTTC. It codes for CASSRTGGYEQYF.

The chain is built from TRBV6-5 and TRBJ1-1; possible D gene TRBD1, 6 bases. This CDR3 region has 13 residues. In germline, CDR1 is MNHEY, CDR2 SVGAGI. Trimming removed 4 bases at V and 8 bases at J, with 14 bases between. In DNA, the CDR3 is TGTGCCAGCAGTTGGGGACACAGCCTCGAAGCTTTCTTT. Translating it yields CASSWGHSLEAFF.

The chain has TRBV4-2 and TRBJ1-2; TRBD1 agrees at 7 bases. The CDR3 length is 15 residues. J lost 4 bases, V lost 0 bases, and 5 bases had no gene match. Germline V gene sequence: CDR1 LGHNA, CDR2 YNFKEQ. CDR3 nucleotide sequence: TGTGCCAGCAGCCAAGATCAGGGGGTGGCCTATGGCTACACCTTC. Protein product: CASSQDQGVAYGYTF.

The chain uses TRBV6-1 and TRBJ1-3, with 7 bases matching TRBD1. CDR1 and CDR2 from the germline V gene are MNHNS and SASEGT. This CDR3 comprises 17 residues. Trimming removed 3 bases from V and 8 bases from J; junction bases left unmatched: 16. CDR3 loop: CASSDLYDRVAVDTIYF. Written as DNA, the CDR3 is TGTGCCAGCAGTGACCTCTATGACAGGGTCGCGGTTGACACCATATATTTT.

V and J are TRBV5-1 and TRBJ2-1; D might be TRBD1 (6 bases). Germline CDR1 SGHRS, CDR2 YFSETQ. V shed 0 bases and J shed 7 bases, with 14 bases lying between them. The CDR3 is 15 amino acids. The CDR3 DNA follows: TGCGCCAGCAGCTTGGGGGTGACAGGTACAAATGAGCAGTTCTTC. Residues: CASSLGVTGTNEQFF.

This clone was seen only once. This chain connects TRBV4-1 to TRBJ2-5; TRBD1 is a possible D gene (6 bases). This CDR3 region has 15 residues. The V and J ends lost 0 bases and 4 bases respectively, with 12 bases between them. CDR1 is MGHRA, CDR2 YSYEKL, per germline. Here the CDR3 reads CASSQDWGPAETQYF. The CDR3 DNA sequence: TGCGCCAGCAGCCAAGACTGGGGGCCAGCAGAGACCCAGTACTTC.

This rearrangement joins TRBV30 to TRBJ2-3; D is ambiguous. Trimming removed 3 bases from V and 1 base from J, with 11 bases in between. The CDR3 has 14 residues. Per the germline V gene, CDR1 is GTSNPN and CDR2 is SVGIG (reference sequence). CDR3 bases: TGTGCCTGGAGACGGAATGAGGGCACAGATACGCAGTATTTT. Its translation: CAWRRNEGTDTQYF.

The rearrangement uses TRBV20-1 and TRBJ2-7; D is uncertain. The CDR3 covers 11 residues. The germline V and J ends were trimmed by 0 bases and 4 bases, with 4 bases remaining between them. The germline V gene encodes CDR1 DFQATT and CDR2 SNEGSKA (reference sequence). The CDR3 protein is CSARDTYEQYF. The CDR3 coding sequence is TGCAGTGCTAGAGATACATACGAGCAGTACTTC.

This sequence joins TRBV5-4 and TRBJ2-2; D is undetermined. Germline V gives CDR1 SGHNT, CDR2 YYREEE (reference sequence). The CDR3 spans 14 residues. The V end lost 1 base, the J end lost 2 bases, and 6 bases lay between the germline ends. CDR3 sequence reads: CASSLLVNTGELFF. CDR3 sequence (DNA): TGTGCCAGCAGCTTGCTAGTTAACACCGGGGAGCTGTTTTTT.

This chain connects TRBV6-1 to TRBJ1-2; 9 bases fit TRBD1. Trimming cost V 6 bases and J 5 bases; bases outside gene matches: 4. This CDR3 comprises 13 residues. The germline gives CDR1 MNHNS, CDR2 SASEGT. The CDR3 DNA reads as TGTGCCAGCAGACTACAGGGGGCATATGGCTACACCTTC. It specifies CASRLQGAYGYTF.

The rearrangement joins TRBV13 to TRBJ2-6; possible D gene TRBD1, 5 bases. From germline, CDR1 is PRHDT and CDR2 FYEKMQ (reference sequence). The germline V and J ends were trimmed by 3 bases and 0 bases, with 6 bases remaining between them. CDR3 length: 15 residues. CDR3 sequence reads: CASSFRASGANVLTF. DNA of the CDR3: TGTGCCAGCAGCTTCAGGGCCTCTGGGGCCAACGTCCTGACTTTC. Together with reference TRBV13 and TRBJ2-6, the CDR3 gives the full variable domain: AAGVIQSPRHLIKEKRETATLKCYPIPRHDTVYWYQQGPGQDPQFLISFYEKMQSDKGSIPDRFSAQQFSDYHSELNMSSLELGDSALYFCASSFRASGANVLTFGAGSRLTVL.

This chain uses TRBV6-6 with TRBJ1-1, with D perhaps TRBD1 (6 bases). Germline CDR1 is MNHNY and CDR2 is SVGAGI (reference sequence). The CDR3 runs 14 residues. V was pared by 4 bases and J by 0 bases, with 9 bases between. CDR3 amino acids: CASSLGGVNTEAFF. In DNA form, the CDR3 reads TGTGCCAGCAGTTTAGGGGGTGTGAACACTGAAGCTTTCTTT.

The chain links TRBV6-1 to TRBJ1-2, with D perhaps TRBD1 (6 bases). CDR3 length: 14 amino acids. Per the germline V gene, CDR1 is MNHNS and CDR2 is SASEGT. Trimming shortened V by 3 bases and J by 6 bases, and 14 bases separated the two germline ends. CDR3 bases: TGTGCCAGCAGTGACTACAGGGCAAGGGATGGCTACACCTTC. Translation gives CASSDYRARDGYTF.

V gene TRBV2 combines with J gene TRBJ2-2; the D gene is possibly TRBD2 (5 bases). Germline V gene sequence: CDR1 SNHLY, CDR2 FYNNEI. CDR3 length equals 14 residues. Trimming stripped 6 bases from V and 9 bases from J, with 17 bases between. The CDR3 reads CASRQLESHRELFF. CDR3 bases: TGTGCCAGCAGGCAACTAGAAAGTCACCGGGAGCTGTTTTTT.

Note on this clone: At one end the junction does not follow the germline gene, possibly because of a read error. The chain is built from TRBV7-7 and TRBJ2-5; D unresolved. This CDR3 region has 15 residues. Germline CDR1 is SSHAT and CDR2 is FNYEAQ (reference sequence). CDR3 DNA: TGTGCTAGCAGCTTCGGTCGAACAGCCCAAGAGACCCAGTACTTC. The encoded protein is CASSFGRTAQETQYF.